This T cell receptor (beta chain) originates from a study of early T cells in non-severe SARS-CoV-2 infection. About the research overall: Chains stayed unpaired after sequencing of bulk RNA from unsorted whole blood.

Trimming removed 6 bases at V and 4 bases at J, with 14 bases between. This CDR3 comprises 14 residues. CDR1 and CDR2 (germline): SGHRS, YFSETQ. General study points: VDJdb matches were skewed toward anti-spike CD8 T cell responses.

On this clonotype itself: Its antigen is not identified.

cDNA molecules, individually, were tagged with unique molecular identifiers. TCRdb redid the calling of the 5' RACE reads with MiXCR, one entry per CDR3 protein. The table lists some 30,000 distinct CDR3 sequences, 4.5% to 7% of them singletons. The TCR comes from an adult who was a healthcare worker with PCR-confirmed SARS-CoV-2 infection or an uninfected control (not recorded which). V usage is TRBV5-1 and J usage is TRBJ2-1; D possibly corresponds to TRBD2 (6 bases). Sequenced: whole blood. This chain's CDR3 is CASKGSSGYNEQFF. As DNA, the CDR3 is TGCGCCAGCAAGGGGAGTAGCGGATACAATGAGCAGTTCTTC.